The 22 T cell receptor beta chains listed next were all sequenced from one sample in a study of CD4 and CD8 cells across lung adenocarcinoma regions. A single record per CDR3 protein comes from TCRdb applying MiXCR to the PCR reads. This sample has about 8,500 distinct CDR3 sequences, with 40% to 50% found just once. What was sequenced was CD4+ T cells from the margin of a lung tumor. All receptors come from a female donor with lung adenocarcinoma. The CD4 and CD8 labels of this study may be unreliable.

This chain's CDR3 is CASSGTSSYNEQFF. CDR3 bases: TGTGCCAGCAGTGGTACTAGCTCCTACAATGAGCAGTTCTTC. The chain joins TRBV6-1 to TRBJ2-1; D perhaps matches TRBD2 (5 bases). The V and J ends lost 4 bases and 0 bases respectively, with 7 bases between them. Per germline, CDR1 MNHNS and CDR2 SASEGT. The CDR3 totals 14 residues.

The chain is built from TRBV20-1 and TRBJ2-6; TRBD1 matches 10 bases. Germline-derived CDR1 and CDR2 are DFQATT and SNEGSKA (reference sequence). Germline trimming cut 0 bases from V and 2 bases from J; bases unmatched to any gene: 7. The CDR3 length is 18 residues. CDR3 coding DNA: TGCAGTGCTAGAGATCTTCCGGGACAGGGGACTGGGGCCAACGTCCTGACTTTC. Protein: CSARDLPGQGTGANVLTF.

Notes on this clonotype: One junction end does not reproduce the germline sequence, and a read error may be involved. CDR3 in DNA: TGTGCCAGCAGTTACTTCGGCAGGGGCCCAGATACCCAGTATTTT. As protein: CASSYFGRGPDTQYF. This chain joins TRBV6-5 and TRBJ2-5; D might be TRBD1 (6 bases). Matching the DNA end better, TRBJ2-3 makes the J call doubtful. Germline CDR1 and CDR2: MNHEY and SVGAGI. The CDR3 covers 15 residues.

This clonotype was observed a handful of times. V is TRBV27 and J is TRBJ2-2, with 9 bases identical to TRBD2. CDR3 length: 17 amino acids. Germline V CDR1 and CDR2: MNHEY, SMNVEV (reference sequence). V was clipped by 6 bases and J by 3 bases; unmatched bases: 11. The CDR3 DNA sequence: TGTGCCAGCAGCCCCGGGACTAGCAAGATTTACACCGGGGAGCTGTTTTTT. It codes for CASSPGTSKIYTGELFF.

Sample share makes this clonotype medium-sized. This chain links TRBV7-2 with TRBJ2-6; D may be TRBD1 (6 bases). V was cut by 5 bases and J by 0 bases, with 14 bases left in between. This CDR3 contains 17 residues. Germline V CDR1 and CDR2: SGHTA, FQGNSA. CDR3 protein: CASSGRGGSSGANVLTF. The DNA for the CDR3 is TGTGCCAGCAGCGGCAGGGGTGGAAGCTCTGGGGCCAACGTCCTGACTTTC.

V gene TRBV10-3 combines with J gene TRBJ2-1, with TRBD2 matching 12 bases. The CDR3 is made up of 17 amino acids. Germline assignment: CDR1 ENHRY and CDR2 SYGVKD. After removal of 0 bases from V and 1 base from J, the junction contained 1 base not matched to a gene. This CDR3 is CAISESGLAGSYNEQFF. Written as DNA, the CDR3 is TGTGCCATCAGTGAGTCGGGACTAGCGGGTTCCTACAATGAGCAGTTCTTC.

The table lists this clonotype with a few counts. In DNA form, the CDR3 reads TGTGCCAGCAGAACAGGGGGCTCTAGGTATGGCTACACCTTC. The encoded protein is CASRTGGSRYGYTF. J is TRBJ1-2 and V is TRBV27; TRBD1 agrees at 9 bases. Germline V CDR1 and CDR2: MNHEY, SMNVEV (reference sequence). The V segment lost 6 bases and the J segment 5 bases; nucleotides outside the gene matches: 7. The length of the CDR3 is 14 residues.

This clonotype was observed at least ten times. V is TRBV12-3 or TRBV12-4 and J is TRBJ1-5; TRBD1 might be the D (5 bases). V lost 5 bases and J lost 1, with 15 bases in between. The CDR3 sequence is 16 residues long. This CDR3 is CASSPRMDTSNQPQHF. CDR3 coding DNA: TGTGCCAGCAGTCCCCGAATGGACACGAGCAATCAGCCCCAGCATTTT.

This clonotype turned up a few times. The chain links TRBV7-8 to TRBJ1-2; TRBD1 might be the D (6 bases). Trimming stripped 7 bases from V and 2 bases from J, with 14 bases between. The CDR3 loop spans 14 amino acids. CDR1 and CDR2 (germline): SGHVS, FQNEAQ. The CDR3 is CASTMNTGNYGYTF. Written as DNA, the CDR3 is TGTGCCAGCACCATGAATACAGGGAACTATGGCTACACCTTC.

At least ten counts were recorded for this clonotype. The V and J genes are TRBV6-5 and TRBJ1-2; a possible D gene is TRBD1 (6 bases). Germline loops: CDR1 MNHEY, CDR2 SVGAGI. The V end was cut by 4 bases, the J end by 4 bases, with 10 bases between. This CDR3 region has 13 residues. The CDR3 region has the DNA TGTGCCAGCAGTTTAAGGGGGGTCTATGGCTACACCTTC. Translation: CASSLRGVYGYTF.

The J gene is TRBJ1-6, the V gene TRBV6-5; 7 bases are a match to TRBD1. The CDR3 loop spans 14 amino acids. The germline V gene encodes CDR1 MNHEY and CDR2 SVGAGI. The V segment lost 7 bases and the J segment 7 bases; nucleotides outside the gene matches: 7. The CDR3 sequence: CASILTGNNSPLHF. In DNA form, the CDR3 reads TGTGCCAGCATTTTGACAGGGAACAATTCACCCCTCCACTTT.

This CDR3 is CASSAASGSRETQYF. CDR3 in DNA: TGTGCCAGCAGTGCGGCTAGCGGGAGTAGGGAGACCCAGTACTTC. The chain carries TRBV6-1 and TRBJ2-5; 10 nucleotides line up with TRBD2. Losses at the gene ends were 4 bases for V and 5 bases for J; bases not matched to a gene: 7. The CDR3 spans 15 residues. CDR1 and CDR2 (germline): MNHNS, SASEGT.

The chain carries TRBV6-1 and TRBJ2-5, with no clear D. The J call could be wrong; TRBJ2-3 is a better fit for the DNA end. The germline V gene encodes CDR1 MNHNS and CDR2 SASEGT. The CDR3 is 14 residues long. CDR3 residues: CASRLDPYTETQYF. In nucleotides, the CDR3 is TGTGCCAGCAGACTGGACCCATACACAGAGACCCAGTATTTT.

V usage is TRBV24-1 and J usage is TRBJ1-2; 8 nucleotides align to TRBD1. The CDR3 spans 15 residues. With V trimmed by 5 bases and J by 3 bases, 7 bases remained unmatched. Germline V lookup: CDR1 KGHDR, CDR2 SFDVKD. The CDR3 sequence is CATSAPGQGDYGYTF. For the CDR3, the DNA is TGTGCCACCAGTGCCCCAGGACAGGGCGACTATGGCTACACCTTC.

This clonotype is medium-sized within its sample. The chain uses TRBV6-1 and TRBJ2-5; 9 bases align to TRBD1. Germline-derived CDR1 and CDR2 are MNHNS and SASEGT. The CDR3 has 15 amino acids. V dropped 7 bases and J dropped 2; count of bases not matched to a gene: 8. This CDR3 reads CASKGTGTAQETQYF. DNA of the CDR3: TGTGCCAGCAAGGGGACAGGGACAGCGCAAGAGACCCAGTACTTC.

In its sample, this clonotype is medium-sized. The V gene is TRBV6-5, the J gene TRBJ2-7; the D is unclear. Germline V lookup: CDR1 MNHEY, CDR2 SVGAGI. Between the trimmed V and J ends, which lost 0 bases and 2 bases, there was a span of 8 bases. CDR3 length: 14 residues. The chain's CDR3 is CASSYSRTTYEQYF. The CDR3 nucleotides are TGTGCCAGCAGTTACTCTCGGACCACCTACGAGCAGTACTTC.

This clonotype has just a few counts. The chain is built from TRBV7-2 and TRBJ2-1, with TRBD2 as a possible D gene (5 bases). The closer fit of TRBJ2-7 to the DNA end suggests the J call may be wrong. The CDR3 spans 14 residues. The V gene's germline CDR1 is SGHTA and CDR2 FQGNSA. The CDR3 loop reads CASSLDPPGYEQYF. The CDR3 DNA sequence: TGTGCCAGCAGCTTAGATCCGCCGGGATACGAGCAGTACTTC.

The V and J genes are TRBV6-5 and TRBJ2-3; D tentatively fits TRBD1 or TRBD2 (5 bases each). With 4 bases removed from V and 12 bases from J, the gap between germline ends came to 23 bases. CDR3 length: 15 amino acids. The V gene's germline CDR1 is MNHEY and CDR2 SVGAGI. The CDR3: CASSSGQSVKNIQYF. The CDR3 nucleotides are TGTGCCAGCAGTTCGGGGCAGAGTGTCAAAAACATTCAGTATTTT.

The CDR3 sequence: CAANSATNTGELFF. CDR3 bases: TGTGCCGCGAATTCGGCAACGAACACCGGGGAGCTGTTTTTT. The V and J genes are TRBV24-1 and TRBJ2-2; no firm D call. Trimming removed 12 bases at V and 0 bases at J, with 13 bases between. CDR3 length: 14 amino acids. Germline V gives CDR1 KGHDR, CDR2 SFDVKD.

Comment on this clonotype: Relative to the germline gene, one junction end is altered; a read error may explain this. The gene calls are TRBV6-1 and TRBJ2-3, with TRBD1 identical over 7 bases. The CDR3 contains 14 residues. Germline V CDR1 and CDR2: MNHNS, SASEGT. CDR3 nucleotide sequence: TGTGCCAGCAGGGACAGGACGAGCAAAGAGACCCAGTACTTT. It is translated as CASRDRTSKETQYF.

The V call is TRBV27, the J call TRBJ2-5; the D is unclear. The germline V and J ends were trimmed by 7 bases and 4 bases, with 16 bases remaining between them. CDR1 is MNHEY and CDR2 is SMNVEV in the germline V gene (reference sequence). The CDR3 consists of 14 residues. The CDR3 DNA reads TGTGCCAGCATGCCGACGCCCCCTAGAGAGACCCAGTACTTC. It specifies CASMPTPPRETQYF.

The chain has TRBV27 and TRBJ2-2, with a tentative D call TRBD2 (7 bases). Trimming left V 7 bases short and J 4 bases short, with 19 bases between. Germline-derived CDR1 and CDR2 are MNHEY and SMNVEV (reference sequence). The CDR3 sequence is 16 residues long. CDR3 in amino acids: CASTPRGGAATGELFF. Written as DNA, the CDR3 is TGTGCCAGCACCCCCCGCGGGGGCGCCGCCACCGGGGAGCTGTTTTTT.